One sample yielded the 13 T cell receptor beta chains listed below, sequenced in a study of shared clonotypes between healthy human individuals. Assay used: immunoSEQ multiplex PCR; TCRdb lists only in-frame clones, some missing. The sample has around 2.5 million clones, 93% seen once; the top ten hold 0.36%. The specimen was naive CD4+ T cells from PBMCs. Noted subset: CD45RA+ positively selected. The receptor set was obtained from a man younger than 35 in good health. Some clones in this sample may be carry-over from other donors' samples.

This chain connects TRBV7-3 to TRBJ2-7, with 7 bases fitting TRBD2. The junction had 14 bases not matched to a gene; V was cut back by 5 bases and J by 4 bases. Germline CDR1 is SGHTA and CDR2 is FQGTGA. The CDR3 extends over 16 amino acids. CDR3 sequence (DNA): TGTGCCAGCAGCCTCCCCTCGAGCGGGGCCCCTTACGAGCAGTACTTC. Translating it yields CASSLPSSGAPYEQYF.

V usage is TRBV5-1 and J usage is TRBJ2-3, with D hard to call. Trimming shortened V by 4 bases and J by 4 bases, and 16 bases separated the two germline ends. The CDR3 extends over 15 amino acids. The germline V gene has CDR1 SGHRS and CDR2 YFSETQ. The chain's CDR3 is CASSDPSRLADTQYF. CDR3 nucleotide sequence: TGCGCCAGCAGCGACCCCTCTCGGCTGGCAGATACGCAGTATTTT.

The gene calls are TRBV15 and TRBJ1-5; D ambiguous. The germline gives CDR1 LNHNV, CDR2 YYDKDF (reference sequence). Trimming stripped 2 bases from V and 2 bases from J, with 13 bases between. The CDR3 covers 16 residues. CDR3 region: CATSRNVLAGNQPQHF. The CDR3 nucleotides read TGTGCCACCAGCAGAAATGTCCTAGCGGGCAATCAGCCCCAGCATTTT.

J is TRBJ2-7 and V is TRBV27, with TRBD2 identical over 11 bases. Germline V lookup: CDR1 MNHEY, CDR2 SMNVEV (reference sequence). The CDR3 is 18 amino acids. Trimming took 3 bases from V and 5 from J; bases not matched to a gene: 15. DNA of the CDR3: TGTGCCAGCAGTTTCAATCGAGGTAGCGCTAGCGGGAGGCACGAGCAGTACTTC. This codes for CASSFNRGSASGRHEQYF.

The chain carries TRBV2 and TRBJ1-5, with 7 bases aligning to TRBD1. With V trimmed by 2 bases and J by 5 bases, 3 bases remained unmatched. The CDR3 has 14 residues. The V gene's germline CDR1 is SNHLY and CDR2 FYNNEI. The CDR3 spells CASSETGEDQPQHF. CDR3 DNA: TGTGCCAGCAGTGAAACAGGGGAGGATCAGCCCCAGCATTTT.

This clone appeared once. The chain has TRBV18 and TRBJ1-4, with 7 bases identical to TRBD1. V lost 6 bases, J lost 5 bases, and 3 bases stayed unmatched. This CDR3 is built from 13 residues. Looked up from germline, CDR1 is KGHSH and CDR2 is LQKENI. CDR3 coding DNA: TGTGCCAGCTCGGGACAGCAGAATGAAAAACTGTTTTTT. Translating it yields CASSGQQNEKLFF. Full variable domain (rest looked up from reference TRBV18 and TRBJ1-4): NAGVMQNPRHLVRRRGQEARLRCSPMKGHSHVYWYRQLPEEGLKFMVYLQKENIIDESGMPKERFSAEFPKEGPSILRIQQVVRGDSAAYFCASSGQQNEKLFFGSGTQLSVL.

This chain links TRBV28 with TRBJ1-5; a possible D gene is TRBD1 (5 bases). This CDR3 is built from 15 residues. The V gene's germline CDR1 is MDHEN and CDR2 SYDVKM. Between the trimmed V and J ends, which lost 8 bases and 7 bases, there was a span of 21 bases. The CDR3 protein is CASSLAQGPGQPQHF. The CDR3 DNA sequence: TGTGCCAGCTCCCTAGCCCAGGGTCCTGGGCAGCCCCAGCATTTT. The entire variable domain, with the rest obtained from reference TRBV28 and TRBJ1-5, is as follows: DVKVTQSSRYLVKRTGEKVFLECVQDMDHENMFWYRQDPGLGLRLIYFSYDVKMKEKGDIPEGYSVSREKKERFSLILESASTNQTSMYLCASSLAQGPGQPQHFGDGTRLSIL.

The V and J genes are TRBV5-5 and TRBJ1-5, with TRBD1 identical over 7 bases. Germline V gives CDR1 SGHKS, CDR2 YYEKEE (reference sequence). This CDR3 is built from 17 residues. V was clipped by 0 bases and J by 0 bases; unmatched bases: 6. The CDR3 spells CASSLVGDSDSNQPQHF. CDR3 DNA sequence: TGTGCCAGCAGCTTGGTGGGGGACAGCGATAGCAATCAGCCCCAGCATTTT.

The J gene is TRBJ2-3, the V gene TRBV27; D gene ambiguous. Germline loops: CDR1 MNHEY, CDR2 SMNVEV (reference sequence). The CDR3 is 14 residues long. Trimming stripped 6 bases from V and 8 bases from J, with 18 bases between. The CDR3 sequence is CASRETAVRGTQYF. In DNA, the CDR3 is TGTGCCAGCAGGGAGACCGCCGTTCGTGGTACGCAGTATTTT.

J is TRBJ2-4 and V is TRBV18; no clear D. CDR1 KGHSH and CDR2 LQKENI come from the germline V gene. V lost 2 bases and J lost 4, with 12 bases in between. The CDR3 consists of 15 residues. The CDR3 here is CASSPSQQPKNIQYF. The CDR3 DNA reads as TGTGCCAGCTCACCATCACAACAGCCAAAAAACATTCAGTACTTC.

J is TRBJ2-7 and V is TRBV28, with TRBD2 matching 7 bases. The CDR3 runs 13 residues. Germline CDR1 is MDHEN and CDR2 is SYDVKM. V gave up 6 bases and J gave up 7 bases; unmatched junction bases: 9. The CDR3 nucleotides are TGTGCCAGCAGCCCGGGGGGTGTGGGGGAGCAGTACTTC. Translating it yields CASSPGGVGEQYF. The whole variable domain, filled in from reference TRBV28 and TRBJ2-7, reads DVKVTQSSRYLVKRTGEKVFLECVQDMDHENMFWYRQDPGLGLRLIYFSYDVKMKEKGDIPEGYSVSREKKERFSLILESASTNQTSMYLCASSPGGVGEQYFGPGTRLTVT.

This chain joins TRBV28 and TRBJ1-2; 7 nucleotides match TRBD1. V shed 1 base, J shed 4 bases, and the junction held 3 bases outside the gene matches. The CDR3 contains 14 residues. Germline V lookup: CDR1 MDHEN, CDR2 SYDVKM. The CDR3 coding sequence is TGTGCCAGCAGTTTATCGGGACAGCTCTATGGCTACACCTTC. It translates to CASSLSGQLYGYTF.

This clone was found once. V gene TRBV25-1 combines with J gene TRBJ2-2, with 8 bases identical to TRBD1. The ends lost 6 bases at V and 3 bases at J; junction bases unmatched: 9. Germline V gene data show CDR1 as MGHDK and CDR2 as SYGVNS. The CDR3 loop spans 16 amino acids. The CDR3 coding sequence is TGTGCCAGCAGGAACACCGGGACAGGAGACACCGGGGAGCTGTTTTTT. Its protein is CASRNTGTGDTGELFF.